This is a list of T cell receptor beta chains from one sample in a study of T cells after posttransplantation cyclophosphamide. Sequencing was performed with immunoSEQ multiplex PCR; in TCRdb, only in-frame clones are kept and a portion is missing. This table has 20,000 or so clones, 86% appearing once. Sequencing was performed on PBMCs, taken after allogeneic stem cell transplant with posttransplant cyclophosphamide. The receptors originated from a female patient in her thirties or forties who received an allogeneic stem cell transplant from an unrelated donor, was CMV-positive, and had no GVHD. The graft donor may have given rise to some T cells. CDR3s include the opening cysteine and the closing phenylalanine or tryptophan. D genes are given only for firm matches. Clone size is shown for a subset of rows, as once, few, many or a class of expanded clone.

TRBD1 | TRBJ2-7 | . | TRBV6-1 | TGTGCCAGCAGTGTTTCCGAGGGGACAGCAGACTACGAGCAGTACTTC | CASSVSEGTADYEQYF
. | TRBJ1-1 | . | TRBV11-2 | TGTGCCAGCAGCTTAGATCCCATGAACACTGAAGCTTTCTTT | CASSLDPMNTEAFF
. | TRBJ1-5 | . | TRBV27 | TGTGCCAGCAGTTTATCGATGGGCACAGGGCGCCTTAGCAATCAGCCCCAGCATTTT | CASSLSMGTGRLSNQPQHF
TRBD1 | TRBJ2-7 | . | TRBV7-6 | TGTGCCAGCAGCTTAGCGAGGGGACAGCTACGAACGGGCAACGAGCAGTACTTC | CASSLARGQLRTGNEQYF
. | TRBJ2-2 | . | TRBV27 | TGTGCCAGCAGTTTATTCTCATGGTTGAGGGGGGGAAACACCGGGGAGCTGTTTTTT | CASSLFSWLRGGNTGELFF
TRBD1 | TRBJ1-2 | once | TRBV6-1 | TGTGCCAGCAGTGAACGGTCTCGGGACAGGGGAAGGCGCAACTATGGCTACACCTTC | CASSERSRDRGRRNYGYTF
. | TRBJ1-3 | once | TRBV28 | TGTGCCATATGGGGGGGGAGCTCTGGAAACACCATATATTTT | CAIWGGSSGNTIYF
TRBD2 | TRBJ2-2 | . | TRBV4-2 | TGTGCCAGCAGCCCAGCGGGGGGGCCCGACACCGGGGAGCTGTTTTTT | CASSPAGGPDTGELFF
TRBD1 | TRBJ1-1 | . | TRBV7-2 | TGTGCCAGCAGCCGACAGGGGGTGAACACTGAAGCTTTCTTT | CASSRQGVNTEAFF
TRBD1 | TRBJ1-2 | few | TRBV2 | TGTGCCAGCAGTGACCCCGGGACAGCGGCACATGGCTACACCTTC | CASSDPGTAAHGYTF